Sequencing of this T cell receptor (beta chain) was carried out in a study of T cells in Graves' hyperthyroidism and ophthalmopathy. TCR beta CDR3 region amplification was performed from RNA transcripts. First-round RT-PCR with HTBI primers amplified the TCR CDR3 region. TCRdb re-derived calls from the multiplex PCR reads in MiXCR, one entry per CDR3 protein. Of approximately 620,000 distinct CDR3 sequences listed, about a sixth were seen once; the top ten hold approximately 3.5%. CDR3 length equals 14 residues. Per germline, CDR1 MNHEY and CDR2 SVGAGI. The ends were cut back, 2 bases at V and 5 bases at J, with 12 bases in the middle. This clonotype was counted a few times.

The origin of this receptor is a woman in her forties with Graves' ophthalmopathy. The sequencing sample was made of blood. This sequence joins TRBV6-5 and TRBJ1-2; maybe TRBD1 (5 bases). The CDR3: CASSYGGAKYGYTF. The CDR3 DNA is TGTGCCAGCAGTTACGGGGGAGCCAAATATGGCTACACCTTC.